These 6 T cell receptor beta chains were all obtained from the same sample, sequenced in a study of blood T cell repertoires in COVID-19. Here immunoSEQ multiplex PCR was the method, and the copy in TCRdb shows in-frame clones only, minus some. The sample holds about 480,000 clones, around 90% seen once. Sequencing input: PBMCs or T cells enriched from blood (not recorded which). These receptors came from a young woman with acute COVID-19.

The chain employs TRBV10-3 and TRBJ2-1; D unclear. CDR1 ENHRY and CDR2 SYGVKD come from the germline V gene. This CDR3 region has 15 residues. V lost 0 bases and J 0 bases, leaving 6 bases between the germline ends. The CDR3 loop reads CAISESRSSYNEQFF. For the CDR3, the DNA is TGTGCCATCAGTGAGTCTCGGAGCTCCTACAATGAGCAGTTCTTC.

The chain employs TRBV28 and TRBJ2-2; D might be TRBD2 (5 bases). There are 15 residues in the CDR3. The germline V and J ends were trimmed by 6 bases and 7 bases, with 18 bases remaining between them. Germline V lookup: CDR1 MDHEN, CDR2 SYDVKM. The CDR3 coding sequence is TGTGCCAGCAGGTCGCTCTTGAGGGCTAACGGGGAGCTGTTTTTT. Translating gives CASRSLLRANGELFF.

This chain uses TRBV14 with TRBJ2-7, with no clear D. Germline V gene sequence: CDR1 SGHDN, CDR2 FVKESK. Trimming cost V 0 bases and J 2 bases, with 14 bases left between them. This CDR3 has 16 residues. CDR3 sequence (DNA): TGTGCCAGCAGCCAAGATTGGAAACGGAGACCCTACGAGCAGTACTTC. Translating gives CASSQDWKRRPYEQYF.

The rearrangement uses TRBV18 and TRBJ1-1, with 8 bases fitting TRBD1. Germline V gene lookup returns CDR1 KGHSH and CDR2 LQKENI. The junction had 6 bases not matched to a gene; V was cut back by 10 bases and J by 11 bases. The CDR3 is made up of 10 amino acids. CDR3 residues: CATVQGVAFF. The CDR3 DNA reads as TGTGCCACGGTACAGGGGGTGGCTTTCTTT.

CDR3 sequence (DNA): TGTGCCAGTGGAACAGGGGGCCCAGATACGCAGTATTTT. The encoded protein is CASGTGGPDTQYF. J is TRBJ2-3 and V is TRBV19; 9 positions agree with TRBD1. Per germline, CDR1 LNHDA and CDR2 SQIVND (reference sequence). The CDR3 is made up of 13 amino acids. V dropped 8 bases and J dropped 4; count of bases not matched to a gene: 4.

V usage is TRBV11-2 and J usage is TRBJ2-7, with D tentatively TRBD1 (6 bases). From germline, CDR1 is SGHAT and CDR2 FQNNGV. The CDR3 consists of 16 residues. Between the trimmed V and J ends, which lost 4 bases and 0 bases, there was a span of 16 bases. CDR3 loop: CASSWTGTPSSYEQYF. CDR3 bases: TGTGCCAGCAGCTGGACCGGGACACCGAGCTCCTACGAGCAGTACTTC.